This T cell receptor (beta chain) was identified in a study of blood T cell repertoires in COVID-19. Study context: Some COVID-19 samples were acute and others convalescent; all came from the United States, Italy and Spain. The cDNA or gDNA used as material had been derived from T cells, B-cell-depleted T cells, or PBMCs.

V lost 0 bases and J 2 bases, leaving 10 bases between the germline ends. The CDR3 runs 15 residues. Germline V gives CDR1 SEHNR, CDR2 FQNEAQ (reference sequence). This clone appeared a few times. In the study's own analysis: Estimation of nucleated cell counts relied on the amplification of reference gene primers. TCRdb keeps only in-frame clones here, not all; method: immunoSEQ multiplex PCR. V and J calls and clone size come straight from that table; D and trimming were deduced from the DNA. The table includes 150,000 to 200,000 clones, over 75% detected once. The rearrangement uses TRBV7-9 and TRBJ2-5, with D unresolved. The specimen sequenced was peripheral blood. The source is a man over 45 with acute or convalescent COVID-19. The CDR3 protein is CASSLALGFQETQYF. The DNA for the CDR3 is TGTGCCAGCAGCTTAGCGCTAGGCTTTCAAGAGACCCAGTACTTC.